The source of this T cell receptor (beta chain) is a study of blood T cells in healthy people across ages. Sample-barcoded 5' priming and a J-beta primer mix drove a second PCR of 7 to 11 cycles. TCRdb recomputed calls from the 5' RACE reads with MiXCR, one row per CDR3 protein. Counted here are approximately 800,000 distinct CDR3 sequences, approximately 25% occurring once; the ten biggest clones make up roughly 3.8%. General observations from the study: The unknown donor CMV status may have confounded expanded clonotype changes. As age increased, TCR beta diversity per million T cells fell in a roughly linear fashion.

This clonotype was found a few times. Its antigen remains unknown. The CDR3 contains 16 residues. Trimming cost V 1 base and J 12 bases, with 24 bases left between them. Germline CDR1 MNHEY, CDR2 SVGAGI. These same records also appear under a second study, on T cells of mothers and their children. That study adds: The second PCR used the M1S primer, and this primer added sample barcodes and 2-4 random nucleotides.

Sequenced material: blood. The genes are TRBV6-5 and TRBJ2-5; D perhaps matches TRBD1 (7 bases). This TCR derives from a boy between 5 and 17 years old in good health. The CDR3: CASSYLRGTVTPFEYF. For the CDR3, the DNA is TGTGCCAGCAGTTACTTACGCGGGACAGTGACTCCTTTTGAGTACTTC.